The present T cell receptor (beta chain) was sequenced within a study of beta chain features in type 1 diabetes. Trimming stripped 6 bases from V and 5 bases from J, with 15 bases between. CDR1 and CDR2 from the germline V gene are SGHRS and YFSETQ. The CDR3 totals 14 residues. The entirety of the isolated RNA underwent reverse transcription, so expressed TCRB transcripts were sequenced. Method: immunoSEQ multiplex PCR; TCRdb's copy keeps in-frame clones and lacks some. This sample has 300,000 to 350,000 clones, with 20% found just once. This clone was detected a few times. The chain couples TRBV5-1 to TRBJ2-1; D not resolved. This clonotype was obtained from a woman between 18 and 30 years old in good health. The sample was naive CD4+ T cells from blood. Here the CDR3 reads CASIGSTYDNEQFF. CDR3 bases: TGCGCCAGCATCGGGTCTACCTACGACAATGAGCAGTTCTTC.